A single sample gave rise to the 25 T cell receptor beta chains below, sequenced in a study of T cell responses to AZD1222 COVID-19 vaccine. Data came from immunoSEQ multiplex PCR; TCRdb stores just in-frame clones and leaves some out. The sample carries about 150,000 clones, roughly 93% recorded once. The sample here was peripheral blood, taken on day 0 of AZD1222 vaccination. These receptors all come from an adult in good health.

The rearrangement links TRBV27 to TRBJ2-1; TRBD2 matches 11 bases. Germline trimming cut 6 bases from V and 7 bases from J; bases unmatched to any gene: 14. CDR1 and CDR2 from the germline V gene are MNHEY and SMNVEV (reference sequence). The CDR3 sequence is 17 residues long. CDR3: CASSTFLLAGVGNEQFF. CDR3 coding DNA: TGTGCCAGCAGCACGTTCCTACTAGCGGGAGTAGGGAATGAGCAGTTCTTC.

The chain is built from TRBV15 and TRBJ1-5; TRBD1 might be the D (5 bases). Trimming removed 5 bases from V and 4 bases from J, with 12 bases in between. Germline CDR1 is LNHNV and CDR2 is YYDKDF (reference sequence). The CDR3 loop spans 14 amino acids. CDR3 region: CATSRQFPNQPQHF. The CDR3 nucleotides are TGTGCCACCAGCCGACAGTTCCCTAATCAGCCCCAGCATTTT.

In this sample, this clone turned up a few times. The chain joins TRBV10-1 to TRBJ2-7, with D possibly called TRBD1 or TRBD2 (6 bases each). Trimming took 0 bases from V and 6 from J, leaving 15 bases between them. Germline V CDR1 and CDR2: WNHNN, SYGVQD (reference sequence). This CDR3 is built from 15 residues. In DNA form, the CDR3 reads TGCGCCAGCAGTGAGTCCGCGGGACATTTTATCGAGCAGTACTTC. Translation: CASSESAGHFIEQYF.

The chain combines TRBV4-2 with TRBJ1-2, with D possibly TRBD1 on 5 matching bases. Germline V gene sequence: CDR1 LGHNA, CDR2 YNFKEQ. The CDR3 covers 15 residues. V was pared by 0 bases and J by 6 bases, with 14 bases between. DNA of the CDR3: TGTGCCAGCAGCCAAGACGGGGCGGGAGGAGATGGCTACACCTTC. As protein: CASSQDGAGGDGYTF.

The CDR3 sequence is CSALQDTQYF. The CDR3 DNA reads TGCAGTGCCTTACAAGATACGCAGTATTTT. The gene calls are TRBV20-1 and TRBJ2-3; D remains ambiguous. The germline gives CDR1 DFQATT, CDR2 SNEGSKA (reference sequence). The CDR3 runs 10 residues. Trimming shortened V by 6 bases and J by 5 bases, and 6 bases separated the two germline ends.

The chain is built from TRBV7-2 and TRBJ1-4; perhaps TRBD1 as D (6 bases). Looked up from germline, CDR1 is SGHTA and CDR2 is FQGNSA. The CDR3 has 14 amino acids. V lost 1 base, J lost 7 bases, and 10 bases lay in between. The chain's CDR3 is CASSLDRVSEKLFF. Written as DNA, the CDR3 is TGTGCCAGCAGCTTAGACAGGGTTAGTGAAAAACTGTTTTTT.

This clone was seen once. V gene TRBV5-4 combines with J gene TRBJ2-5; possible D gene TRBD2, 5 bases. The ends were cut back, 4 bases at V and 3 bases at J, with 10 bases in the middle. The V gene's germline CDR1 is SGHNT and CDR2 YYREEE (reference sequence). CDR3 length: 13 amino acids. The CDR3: CASSRDSEETQYF. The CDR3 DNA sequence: TGTGCCAGCAGCCGGGATTCGGAAGAGACCCAGTACTTC.

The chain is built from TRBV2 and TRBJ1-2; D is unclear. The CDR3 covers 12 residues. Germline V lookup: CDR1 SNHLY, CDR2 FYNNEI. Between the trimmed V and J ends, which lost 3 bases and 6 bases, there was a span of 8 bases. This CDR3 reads CASSEGADGYTF. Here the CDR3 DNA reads TGTGCCAGCAGTGAGGGCGCGGATGGCTACACCTTC.

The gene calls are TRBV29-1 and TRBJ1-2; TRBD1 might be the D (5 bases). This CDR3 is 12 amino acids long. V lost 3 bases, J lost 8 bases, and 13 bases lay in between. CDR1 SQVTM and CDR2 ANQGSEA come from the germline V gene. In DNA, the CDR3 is TGCAGCGTTGACAGGGACGAGGGAGGCTACACCTTC. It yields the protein CSVDRDEGGYTF. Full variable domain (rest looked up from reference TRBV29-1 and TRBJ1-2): SAVISQKPSRDICQRGTSLTIQCQVDSQVTMMFWYRQQPGQSLTLIATANQGSEATYESGFVIDKFPISRPNLTFSTLTVSNMSPEDSSIYLCSVDRDEGGYTFGSGTRLTVV.

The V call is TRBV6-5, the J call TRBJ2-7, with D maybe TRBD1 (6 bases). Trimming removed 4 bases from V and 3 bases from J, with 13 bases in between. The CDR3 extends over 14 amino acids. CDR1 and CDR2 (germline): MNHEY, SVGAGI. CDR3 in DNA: TGTGCCAGCAGTTTCCGGGACAAAAACTACGAGCAGTACTTC. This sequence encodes CASSFRDKNYEQYF.

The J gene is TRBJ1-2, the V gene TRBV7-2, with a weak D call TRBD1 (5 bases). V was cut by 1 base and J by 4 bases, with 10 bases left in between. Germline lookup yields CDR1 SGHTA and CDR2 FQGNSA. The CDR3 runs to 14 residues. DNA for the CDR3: TGTGCCAGCAGCTTAGAGGGGAGCGTCTATGGCTACACCTTC. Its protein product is CASSLEGSVYGYTF.

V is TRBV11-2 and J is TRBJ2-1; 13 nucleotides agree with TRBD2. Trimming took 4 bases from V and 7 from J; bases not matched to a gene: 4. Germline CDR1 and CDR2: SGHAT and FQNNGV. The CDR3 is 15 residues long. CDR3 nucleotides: TGTGCCAGCAGCTCATGGACTAGCGGGGGAAATGAGCAGTTCTTC. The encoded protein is CASSSWTSGGNEQFF.

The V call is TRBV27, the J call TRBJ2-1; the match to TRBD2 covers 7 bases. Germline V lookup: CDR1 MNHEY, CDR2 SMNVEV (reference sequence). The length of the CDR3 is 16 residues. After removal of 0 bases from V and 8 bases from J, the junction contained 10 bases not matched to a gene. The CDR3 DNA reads TGTGCCAGCAGTTTATCGGCGGGAGTCAATGAAGATGAGCAGTTCTTC. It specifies CASSLSAGVNEDEQFF.

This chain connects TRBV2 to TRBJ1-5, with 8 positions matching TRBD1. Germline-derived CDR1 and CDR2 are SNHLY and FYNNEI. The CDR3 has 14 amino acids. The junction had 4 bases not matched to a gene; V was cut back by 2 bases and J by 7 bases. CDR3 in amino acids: CASSEMDRAQPQHF. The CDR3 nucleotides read TGTGCCAGCAGTGAAATGGACAGGGCACAGCCCCAGCATTTT.

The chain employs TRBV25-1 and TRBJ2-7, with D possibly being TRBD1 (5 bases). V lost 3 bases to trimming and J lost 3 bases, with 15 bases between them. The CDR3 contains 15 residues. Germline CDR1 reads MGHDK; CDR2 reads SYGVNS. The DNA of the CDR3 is TGTGCCAGCAGTGACGGACACGCCATCGGCTACGAGCAGTACTTC. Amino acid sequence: CASSDGHAIGYEQYF.

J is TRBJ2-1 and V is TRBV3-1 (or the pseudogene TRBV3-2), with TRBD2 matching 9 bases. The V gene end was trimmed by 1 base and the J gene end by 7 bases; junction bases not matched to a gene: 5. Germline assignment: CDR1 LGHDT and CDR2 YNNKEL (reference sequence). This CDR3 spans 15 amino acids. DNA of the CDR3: TGTGCCAGCAGCCAAGGAAGACTAGCGGAGAATGAGCAGTTCTTC. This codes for CASSQGRLAENEQFF.

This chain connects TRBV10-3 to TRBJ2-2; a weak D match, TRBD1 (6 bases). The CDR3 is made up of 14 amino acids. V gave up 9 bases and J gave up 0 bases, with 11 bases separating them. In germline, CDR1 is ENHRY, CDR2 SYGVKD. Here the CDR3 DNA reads TGTGCCATAAAGGGACAAACGAACACCGGGGAGCTGTTTTTT. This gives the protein CAIKGQTNTGELFF.

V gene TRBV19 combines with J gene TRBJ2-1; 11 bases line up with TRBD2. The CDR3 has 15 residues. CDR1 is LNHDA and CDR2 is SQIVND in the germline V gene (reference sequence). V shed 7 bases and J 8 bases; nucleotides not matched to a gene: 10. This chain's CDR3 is CASTRALAGGYEQFF. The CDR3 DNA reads TGTGCCAGTACAAGGGCGCTAGCGGGAGGCTATGAGCAGTTCTTC.

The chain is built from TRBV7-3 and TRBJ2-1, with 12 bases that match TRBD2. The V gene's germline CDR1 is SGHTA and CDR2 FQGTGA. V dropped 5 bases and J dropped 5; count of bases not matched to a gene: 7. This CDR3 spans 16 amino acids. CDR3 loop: CASSHASGRAHNEQFF. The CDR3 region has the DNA TGTGCCAGCAGCCACGCTAGCGGGAGGGCCCACAATGAGCAGTTCTTC.

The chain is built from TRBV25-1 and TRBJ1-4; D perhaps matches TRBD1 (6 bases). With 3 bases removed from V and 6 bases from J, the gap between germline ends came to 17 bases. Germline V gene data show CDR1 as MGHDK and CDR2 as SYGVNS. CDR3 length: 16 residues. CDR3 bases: TGTGCCAGCAGTGATCTAGGGGGGAGATCGGATGAAAAACTGTTTTTT. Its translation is CASSDLGGRSDEKLFF.

The CDR3 loop reads CASSTDRGGETQYF. CDR3 in DNA: TGTGCCAGCAGTACCGACAGGGGAGGGGAGACCCAGTACTTC. The rearrangement uses TRBV6-5 and TRBJ2-5, with a possible D match to TRBD1 (8 bases). This CDR3 has 14 residues. Trimming cost V 5 bases and J 5 bases, with 15 bases left between them. Germline assignment: CDR1 MNHEY and CDR2 SVGAGI.

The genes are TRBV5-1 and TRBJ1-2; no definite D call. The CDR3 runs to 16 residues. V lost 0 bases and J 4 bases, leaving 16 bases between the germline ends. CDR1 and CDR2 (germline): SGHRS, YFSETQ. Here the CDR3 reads CASSLVSGRSVYGYTF. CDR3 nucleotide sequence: TGCGCCAGCAGCTTGGTGTCAGGTCGATCGGTCTATGGCTACACCTTC.

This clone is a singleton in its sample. The CDR3 bases are TGCGCCAGCAGCAGGACTAGCGGGAGTCGAAGGAATGAGCAGTTCTTC. This encodes CASSRTSGSRRNEQFF. The J gene is TRBJ2-1, the V gene TRBV10-1, with 13 bases identical to TRBD2. Germline CDR1 WNHNN, CDR2 SYGVQD (reference sequence). There are 16 residues in the CDR3. V lost 6 bases, J lost 7 bases, and 9 bases stayed unmatched.

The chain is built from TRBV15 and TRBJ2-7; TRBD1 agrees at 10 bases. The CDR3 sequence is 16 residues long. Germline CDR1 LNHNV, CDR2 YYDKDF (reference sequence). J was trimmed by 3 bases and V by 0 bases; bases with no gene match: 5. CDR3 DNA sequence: TGTGCCACCAGCAGAGATCTCGGGACAGGGGTCTACGAGCAGTACTTC. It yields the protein CATSRDLGTGVYEQYF.

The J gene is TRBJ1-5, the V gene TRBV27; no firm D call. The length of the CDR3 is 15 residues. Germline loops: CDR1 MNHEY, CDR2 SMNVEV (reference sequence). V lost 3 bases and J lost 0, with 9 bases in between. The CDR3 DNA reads TGTGCCAGCAGTTTTAAGGCTTATAGCAATCAGCCCCAGCATTTT. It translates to CASSFKAYSNQPQHF.